The rows below give T cell receptor beta chains drawn from one sample of a study of T cells expressing NK-cell markers. TCRdb reprocessed the 5' RACE reads and stores each CDR3 protein as one record, lacking DNA. The sample is made up of some 150,000 distinct CDR3 sequences, and the top ten hold 9% to 15% of it. The sequencing input was blood T cells: a sorted CD56 or NKG2C T cell subset, CD4+ or CD8+ T cells, or bulk PBMC T cells (not recorded which). The receptor source for this set is a young man in good health. CDR3s include the opening cysteine and the closing phenylalanine or tryptophan.

J gene: TRBJ2-1; CDR3 length: 15; V gene: TRBV7-2; CDR3 protein: CASSPDRAFYNEQFF
J gene: TRBJ2-1; CDR3 length: 15; V gene: TRBV6-5; CDR3 protein: CASSYTGEGYNEQFF
J gene: TRBJ2-1; CDR3 length: 14; V gene: TRBV19; CDR3 protein: CASSRGVLHNEQFF
J gene: TRBJ2-2; CDR3 length: 14; V gene: TRBV19; CDR3 protein: CASKDYLATGELFF
J gene: TRBJ2-1; CDR3 length: 14; V gene: TRBV14; CDR3 protein: CASSQGVKGSEQFF
J gene: TRBJ2-1; CDR3 length: 12; V gene: TRBV9; CDR3 protein: CASSSRALEQFF
J gene: TRBJ2-3; CDR3 length: 15; V gene: TRBV4-3; CDR3 protein: CASSTFKGSTDTQYF
J gene: TRBJ2-1; CDR3 length: 16; V gene: TRBV5-1; CDR3 protein: CASSFTRHQPYNEQFF
J gene: TRBJ2-1; CDR3 length: 16; V gene: TRBV20-1; CDR3 protein: CSAESGTSVSYNEQFF
J gene: TRBJ2-7; CDR3 length: 17; V gene: TRBV7-9; CDR3 protein: CASSLSGLQREGPEQYF
J gene: TRBJ2-7; CDR3 length: 16; V gene: TRBV7-2; CDR3 protein: CASSLEMWEALNEQYF
J gene: TRBJ1-6; CDR3 length: 14; V gene: TRBV12-3/TRBV12-4; CDR3 protein: CASSSGTLYSPLHF
J gene: TRBJ2-1; CDR3 length: 11; V gene: TRBV12-3/TRBV12-4; CDR3 protein: CASSPGLPQFF
J gene: TRBJ2-1; CDR3 length: 15; V gene: TRBV5-6; CDR3 protein: CASSLGTGPVWEQFF
J gene: TRBJ1-2; CDR3 length: 13; V gene: TRBV6-2/TRBV6-3; CDR3 protein: CAATYGQVYGYTF
J gene: TRBJ2-3; CDR3 length: 14; V gene: TRBV30; CDR3 protein: CAWQEGLSTDTQYF
J gene: TRBJ2-7; CDR3 length: 17; V gene: TRBV3-1; CDR3 protein: CASSQDPHSDFSYEQYF
J gene: TRBJ2-3; CDR3 length: 14; V gene: TRBV20-1; CDR3 protein: CSATDKAGADTQYF
J gene: TRBJ2-5; CDR3 length: 16; V gene: TRBV3-1; CDR3 protein: CASSTGQGRYQETQYF
J gene: TRBJ2-7; CDR3 length: 14; V gene: TRBV12-3/TRBV12-4; CDR3 protein: CASSPEGLSYEQYF
J gene: TRBJ2-7; CDR3 length: 14; V gene: TRBV20-1; CDR3 protein: CSGRVTGEYYEQYF
J gene: TRBJ2-5; CDR3 length: 14; V gene: TRBV12-3/TRBV12-4; CDR3 protein: CASSLVKEEETQYF
J gene: TRBJ2-3; CDR3 length: 13; V gene: TRBV19; CDR3 protein: CASSDRATDTQYF
J gene: TRBJ2-5; CDR3 length: 14; V gene: TRBV5-1; CDR3 protein: CASRETGYQETQYF
J gene: TRBJ2-7; CDR3 length: 14; V gene: TRBV10-3; CDR3 protein: CAISEIRKSYEQYF
J gene: TRBJ2-1; CDR3 length: 16; V gene: TRBV28; CDR3 protein: CASETGTASFRGEQFF
J gene: TRBJ2-1; CDR3 length: 15; V gene: TRBV12-3/TRBV12-4; CDR3 protein: CASSYPEGLYNEQFF
J gene: TRBJ2-2; CDR3 length: 14; V gene: TRBV6-2/TRBV6-3; CDR3 protein: CASSYFRNTGELFF
J gene: TRBJ2-5; CDR3 length: 14; V gene: TRBV6-5; CDR3 protein: CASSYPGGQETQYF
J gene: TRBJ1-1; CDR3 length: 14; V gene: TRBV4-1; CDR3 protein: CASSQTSGQAEAFF
J gene: TRBJ2-1; CDR3 length: 15; V gene: TRBV7-9; CDR3 protein: CASSPGDRSVNEQFF
J gene: TRBJ1-1; CDR3 length: 13; V gene: TRBV5-5; CDR3 protein: CASSLTQFTEAFF
J gene: TRBJ1-1; CDR3 length: 12; V gene: TRBV15; CDR3 protein: CAVGSQNTEAFF
J gene: TRBJ1-2; CDR3 length: 12; V gene: TRBV2; CDR3 protein: CATQDSAGGYTF
J gene: TRBJ2-7; CDR3 length: 15; V gene: TRBV27; CDR3 protein: CASSLEGRGTYEQYF
J gene: TRBJ2-1; CDR3 length: 18; V gene: TRBV7-8; CDR3 protein: CASSTPSGGTSEYNEQFF
J gene: TRBJ2-3; CDR3 length: 13; V gene: TRBV24-1; CDR3 protein: CATSEGLTDTQYF
J gene: TRBJ2-1; CDR3 length: 16; V gene: TRBV5-4; CDR3 protein: CASSSAGDRVANEQFF
J gene: TRBJ2-1; CDR3 length: 15; V gene: TRBV12-3/TRBV12-4; CDR3 protein: CASSLGLAGADEQFF
J gene: TRBJ2-3; CDR3 length: 15; V gene: TRBV12-3/TRBV12-4; CDR3 protein: CASRDRGGYTDTQYF
J gene: TRBJ2-1; CDR3 length: 16; V gene: TRBV3-1; CDR3 protein: CASSQVSGMSYNEQFF
J gene: TRBJ2-1; CDR3 length: 14; V gene: TRBV29-1; CDR3 protein: CSVDVGLTYNEQFF
J gene: TRBJ1-1; CDR3 length: 14; V gene: TRBV30; CDR3 protein: CAWSPEDRANEAFF
J gene: TRBJ2-2; CDR3 length: 19; V gene: TRBV6-1; CDR3 protein: CASITFRPGGLRNTGELFF
J gene: TRBJ2-3; CDR3 length: 17; V gene: TRBV6-1; CDR3 protein: CASGNSPSLRAQDTQYF
J gene: TRBJ1-1; CDR3 length: 12; V gene: TRBV29-1; CDR3 protein: CSTTGSNTEAFF
J gene: TRBJ2-3; CDR3 length: 16; V gene: TRBV7-9; CDR3 protein: CASSRTGGGITDTQYF
J gene: TRBJ2-1; CDR3 length: 15; V gene: TRBV13; CDR3 protein: CASSQGLISYNEQFF
J gene: TRBJ2-2; CDR3 length: 17; V gene: TRBV15; CDR3 protein: CATTDRSGYRNTGELFF
J gene: TRBJ1-6; CDR3 length: 12; V gene: TRBV7-7; CDR3 protein: CAGTGEDSPLHF
J gene: TRBJ2-6; CDR3 length: 18; V gene: TRBV11-1; CDR3 protein: CASSLVTDRDSGANVLTF
J gene: TRBJ2-2; CDR3 length: 14; V gene: TRBV6-2/TRBV6-3; CDR3 protein: CASSDLANTGELFF